A single sample is the source of the 23 T cell receptor beta chains below, sequenced in a study of T-cell memory formation after mild COVID-19. TCRdb re-derived calls from the 5' RACE reads in MiXCR, one entry per CDR3 protein. This table holds roughly 550,000 distinct CDR3 sequences, about 20% found once. What was sequenced was PBMCs or a T cell subset sorted from them (not recorded which). The receptors derive from an adult woman who had mild COVID-19 (a few samples of this study predate the infection). Cell type and time point are not known.

The J gene is TRBJ2-3, the V gene TRBV12-5; D is uncertain. V gave up 1 base and J gave up 2 bases, with 10 bases separating them. Looked up from germline, CDR1 is LGHNT and CDR2 is FRNRAP. The CDR3 consists of 15 residues. CDR3 nucleotide sequence: TGTGCTAGTGGTTTGGGGGGTCTGCACACAGATACGCAGTATTTT. This translates into CASGLGGLHTDTQYF.

The J gene is TRBJ2-7, the V gene TRBV7-9; D possibly corresponds to TRBD1 (6 bases). V was shortened by 5 bases and J by 2 bases, with 13 bases between the two germline ends. The germline V gene has CDR1 SEHNR and CDR2 FQNEAQ (reference sequence). CDR3 length equals 14 residues. The CDR3 loop reads CASSNPGAAYEQYF. The CDR3 DNA sequence: TGTGCCAGCAGCAACCCAGGGGCTGCCTACGAGCAGTACTTC.

The rearrangement joins TRBV7-2 to TRBJ2-3; D is undetermined. The germline V gene encodes CDR1 SGHTA and CDR2 FQGNSA. V was pared by 5 bases and J by 4 bases, with 13 bases between. The CDR3 has 14 amino acids. The DNA for the CDR3 is TGTGCCAGCAGCCGCGCGTTAGCCCCAGATACGCAGTATTTT. This encodes CASSRALAPDTQYF.

V is TRBV4-2 and J is TRBJ2-7; unclear D gene. The CDR3 is 15 residues long. Germline CDR1 is LGHNA and CDR2 is YNFKEQ. V lost 0 bases and J lost 1, with 10 bases in between. The CDR3 sequence: CASSQDLGRSYEQYF. CDR3 DNA sequence: TGTGCCAGCAGCCAAGATCTTGGCAGGTCCTACGAGCAGTACTTC.

This clonotype has just a few counts. The chain links TRBV7-2 to TRBJ2-3; the D is unclear. From germline, CDR1 is SGHTA and CDR2 FQGNSA. Trimming cost V 1 base and J 12 bases, with 8 bases left between them. The CDR3 runs 11 residues. CDR3: CASSLGADQYF. In DNA form, the CDR3 reads TGTGCCAGCAGCTTAGGGGCAGACCAGTATTTT.

Only a few counts were recorded for this clonotype. The chain combines TRBV12-3 or TRBV12-4 with TRBJ2-7; D ambiguous. V lost 6 bases and J lost 6, with 9 bases in between. The CDR3 length is 11 residues. Here the CDR3 reads CASRLGSEQYF. DNA of the CDR3: TGTGCCAGCAGACTGGGGTCCGAGCAGTACTTC.

A few counts support this clonotype. The rearrangement joins TRBV5-6 to TRBJ2-7; 7 bases fit TRBD2. The CDR3 spans 14 residues. V lost 4 bases and J lost 3; bases outside the gene matches: 7. Germline-derived CDR1 and CDR2 are SGHDT and YYEEEE. CDR3 sequence: CASSLGSGDYEQYF. CDR3 sequence (DNA): TGTGCCAGCAGCCTCGGGAGCGGGGACTACGAGCAGTACTTC.

Many counts were recorded for this clonotype. The V and J genes are TRBV2 and TRBJ2-1, with 11 positions matching TRBD2. Trimming took 4 bases from V and 2 from J; bases not matched to a gene: 10. The CDR3 loop spans 18 amino acids. Germline-derived CDR1 and CDR2 are SNHLY and FYNNEI. CDR3 sequence (DNA): TGTGCCAGCAGTGTCCTTAGCGGGAGGGCCGAACCCTACAATGAGCAGTTCTTC. Translation: CASSVLSGRAEPYNEQFF.

This clonotype showed up just a few times. This rearrangement joins TRBV6-5 to TRBJ2-3; 9 bases are shared with TRBD2. V lost 4 bases, J lost 2 bases, and 4 bases stayed unmatched. This CDR3 has 15 amino acids. CDR1 and CDR2 from the germline V gene are MNHEY and SVGAGI. CDR3: CASSLSSGITDTQYF. The CDR3, as DNA: TGTGCCAGCAGTTTATCTAGCGGGATCACAGATACGCAGTATTTT.

The V call is TRBV4-2, the J call TRBJ1-2; D uncertain. V was shortened by 4 bases and J by 7 bases, with 16 bases between the two germline ends. Looked up from germline, CDR1 is LGHNA and CDR2 is YNFKEQ. The CDR3 spans 14 residues. As DNA, the CDR3 is TGTGCCAGCAGCCCCCGCGCGGGGATTAGTGGCTACACCTTC. Translated, it gives CASSPRAGISGYTF.

J is TRBJ1-5 and V is TRBV7-9; 8 bases line up with TRBD1. V gave up 0 bases and J gave up 7 bases; unmatched junction bases: 8. The V gene's germline CDR1 is SEHNR and CDR2 FQNEAQ (reference sequence). The CDR3 covers 16 residues. CDR3 loop: CASSLAYSTGAQPQHF. The CDR3 DNA reads as TGTGCCAGCAGCTTAGCATATTCGACAGGGGCCCAGCCCCAGCATTTT.

At least ten counts were recorded for this clonotype. The chain joins TRBV7-3 to TRBJ1-2, with 9 bases matching TRBD1. The CDR3 has 15 amino acids. V was clipped by 5 bases and J by 3 bases; unmatched bases: 7. Per germline, CDR1 SGHTA and CDR2 FQGTGA. CDR3 nucleotides: TGTGCCAGCAGCGAAGGGACAGGGAGGTACTATGGCTACACCTTC. Translating it yields CASSEGTGRYYGYTF. The whole variable domain, remainder taken from reference TRBV7-3 and TRBJ1-2, is GAGVSQTPSNKVTEKGKYVELRCDPISGHTALYWYRQSLGQGPEFLIYFQGTGAADDSGLPNDRFFAVRPEGSVSTLKIQRTERGDSAVYLCASSEGTGRYYGYTFGSGTRLTVV.

Only a few counts were recorded for this clonotype. J is TRBJ2-6 and V is TRBV14; 7 nucleotides match TRBD1. Germline CDR1 SGHDN, CDR2 FVKESK. The CDR3 is made up of 24 amino acids. With 0 bases clipped from V and 1 base from J, the junction kept 24 bases outside the gene matches. This CDR3 reads CASSQEGGFVLPGQLLSGANVLTF. DNA of the CDR3: TGTGCCAGCAGCCAAGAAGGGGGATTCGTTTTACCGGGACAGTTACTATCTGGGGCCAACGTCCTGACTTTC.

The chain recombines TRBV29-1 with TRBJ1-2; D remains unclear. The V gene's germline CDR1 is SQVTM and CDR2 ANQGSEA. The CDR3 is 11 amino acids. Trimming left V 5 bases short and J 4 bases short, with 8 bases between. The CDR3 DNA reads TGCAGCGTTCGGACGGTCTATGGCTACACCTTC. Protein product: CSVRTVYGYTF.

This clonotype has more than one count but fewer than ten. This chain joins TRBV29-1 and TRBJ2-1; 7 bases are a match to TRBD2. CDR1 is SQVTM and CDR2 is ANQGSEA in the germline V gene. The V and J ends lost 2 bases and 8 bases, in that order; junction bases with no gene match: 15. This CDR3 is built from 16 residues. The chain's CDR3 is CSVELVTGGSGYEQFF. DNA of the CDR3: TGCAGCGTTGAATTGGTGACGGGAGGATCAGGGTATGAGCAGTTCTTC.

This clonotype has ten or more counts. The V and J genes are TRBV4-1 and TRBJ2-3; 12 bases line up with TRBD2. The CDR3 is 17 residues long. The V segment lost 3 bases and the J segment 3 bases; nucleotides outside the gene matches: 7. Germline V gene sequence: CDR1 MGHRA, CDR2 YSYEKL. CDR3 bases: TGCGCCAGCAGCCAGGGGCTAGCGGGGGGGCGGACAGATACGCAGTATTTT. This encodes CASSQGLAGGRTDTQYF.

The chain links TRBV11-2 to TRBJ2-7; TRBD1 might be the D (6 bases). Germline CDR1 is SGHAT and CDR2 is FQNNGV. CDR3 length equals 14 residues. V lost 1 base, J lost 3 bases, and 10 bases lay in between. CDR3 sequence (DNA): TGTGCCAGCAGCTTAGTTCAGGGGAACTACGAGCAGTACTTC. This gives the protein CASSLVQGNYEQYF. Drawing the rest from reference TRBV11-2 and TRBJ2-7, the complete variable domain is EAGVAQSPRYKIIEKRQSVAFWCNPISGHATLYWYQQILGQGPKLLIQFQNNGVVDDSQLPKDRFSAERLKGVDSTLKIQPAKLEDSAVYLCASSLVQGNYEQYFGPGTRLTVT.

There are a few counts of this clonotype. The chain recombines TRBV30 with TRBJ2-7, with 10 bases that match TRBD1. The germline gives CDR1 GTSNPN, CDR2 SVGIG (reference sequence). The CDR3 length is 13 residues. V lost 3 bases to trimming and J lost 6 bases; unmatched junction nucleotides: 5. The DNA of the CDR3 is TGTGCCTGGAGCAGACAGGGGGCGTCCGAGCAGTACTTC. Its translation is CAWSRQGASEQYF. Based on the CDR3 plus reference TRBV30 and TRBJ2-7, the full variable domain is SQTIHQWPATLVQPVGSPLSLECTVEGTSNPNLYWYRQAAGRGLQLLFYSVGIGQISSEVPQNLSASRPQDRQFILSSKKLLLSDSGFYLCAWSRQGASEQYFGPGTRLTVT.

The chain employs TRBV20-1 and TRBJ2-7; D may correspond to TRBD1 or TRBD2 (5 bases each). There are 14 residues in the CDR3. Per germline, CDR1 DFQATT and CDR2 SNEGSKA (reference sequence). Trimming took off 6 bases at V and 0 bases at J, with 15 bases between the two ends. CDR3 in DNA: TGCAGTGCACGCCGGGACCCAGCCTCCTACGAGCAGTACTTC. Translating gives CSARRDPASYEQYF.

The chain combines TRBV5-4 with TRBJ2-7, with TRBD1 as a possible D gene (6 bases). V was cut by 1 base and J by 7 bases, with 9 bases left in between. Per germline, CDR1 SGHNT and CDR2 YYREEE (reference sequence). CDR3 length equals 12 residues. Here the CDR3 DNA reads TGTGCCAGCAGCTTGTCAGGGGATGAGCAGTACTTC. As protein: CASSLSGDEQYF.

V and J are TRBV4-2 and TRBJ1-1, with a tentative D call TRBD1 (5 bases). The CDR3 has 16 residues. V lost 3 bases and J lost 4, with 18 bases in between. CDR1 is LGHNA and CDR2 is YNFKEQ in the germline V gene. The CDR3 region is CASSHLLQGGGTEAFF. Written as DNA, the CDR3 is TGTGCCAGCAGCCACTTGTTGCAGGGAGGAGGCACTGAAGCTTTCTTT.

In this sample, this clonotype turned up a few times. The chain is built from TRBV7-8 and TRBJ1-2; D call uncertain. Between the trimmed V and J ends, which lost 4 bases and 10 bases, there was a span of 16 bases. There are 13 residues in the CDR3. CDR1 SGHVS and CDR2 FQNEAQ come from the germline V gene. The CDR3: CASSSRFPLVYTF. Here the CDR3 DNA reads TGTGCCAGCAGCTCGCGGTTCCCTTTGGTCTACACCTTC.

This clonotype appeared a few times. The CDR3 DNA is TGTGCCAGCAGCTCACAGGTTAGGGATACGCAGTATTTT. As protein: CASSSQVRDTQYF. The chain joins TRBV11-2 to TRBJ2-3; TRBD1 is a possible D gene (5 bases). This CDR3 spans 13 amino acids. V shed 4 bases and J shed 6 bases, with 11 bases lying between them. Germline assignment: CDR1 SGHAT and CDR2 FQNNGV.